A single sample is the source of the 14 T cell receptor beta chains below, sequenced in a study of blood T cell repertoires in COVID-19. Sequenced by immunoSEQ multiplex PCR; TCRdb stores in-frame clones only, minus some. This table has about 120,000 clones, 60% to 85% appearing once. The specimen sequenced was peripheral blood. The receptors were sampled from a man between 65 and 85 years old with acute or convalescent COVID-19.

The V gene is TRBV9, the J gene TRBJ2-2; D is uncertain. The CDR3 spans 16 residues. Germline V gene lookup returns CDR1 SGDLS and CDR2 YYNGEE. The ends were cut back, 4 bases at V and 3 bases at J, with 16 bases in the middle. CDR3 sequence reads: CASSPQVRLDTGELFF. The CDR3 DNA sequence: TGTGCCAGCAGCCCCCAAGTGAGGTTGGACACCGGGGAGCTGTTTTTT. The variable domain in full, completed from reference TRBV9 and TRBJ2-2, reads DSGVTQTPKHLITATGQRVTLRCSPRSGDLSVYWYQQSLDQGLQFLIQYYNGEERAKGNILERFSAQQFPDLHSELNLSSLELGDSALYFCASSPQVRLDTGELFFGEGSRLTVL.

This chain uses TRBV21-1 with TRBJ1-1; TRBD1 is the table's D call, not checked against the DNA. TRBV21-1 is noted as a pseudogene. The CDR3 loop spans 12 amino acids. The CDR3 bases are TGTGCCAGCAGGGGCCTGAACACTGAAGCTTTCTTT. Encoded protein: CASRGLNTEAFF.

This clone appeared a single time. The chain couples TRBV28 to TRBJ1-1; possibly TRBD1 for D (6 bases). Deletions cut 2 bases from V and 4 bases from J, with 11 bases between. The V gene's germline CDR1 is MDHEN and CDR2 SYDVKM. The CDR3 spans 14 residues. The DNA for the CDR3 is TGTGCCAGCAGTTTACTACAGGGTTCCACTGAAGCTTTCTTT. This translates into CASSLLQGSTEAFF. The full variable domain, with the rest looked up from reference TRBV28 and TRBJ1-1, is DVKVTQSSRYLVKRTGEKVFLECVQDMDHENMFWYRQDPGLGLRLIYFSYDVKMKEKGDIPEGYSVSREKKERFSLILESASTNQTSMYLCASSLLQGSTEAFFGQGTRLTVV.

This clone was recorded at least ten times. The chain uses TRBV18 and TRBJ1-1; D perhaps matches TRBD1 (6 bases). Germline-derived CDR1 and CDR2 are KGHSH and LQKENI. Trimming shortened V by 10 bases and J by 1 base, and 13 bases separated the two germline ends. This CDR3 has 13 residues. DNA for the CDR3: TGTGCCACGTCGGGACAATCGAACACTGAAGCTTTCTTT. Translation: CATSGQSNTEAFF.

The rearrangement uses TRBV6-5 and TRBJ1-4, with D unclear. Germline CDR1 MNHEY, CDR2 SVGAGI. This CDR3 has 14 amino acids. V was shortened by 6 bases and J by 4 bases, with 12 bases between the two germline ends. CDR3 loop: CASSWTLFNEKLFF. CDR3 bases: TGTGCCAGCAGCTGGACTTTATTTAATGAAAAACTGTTTTTT.

The gene calls are TRBV29-1 and TRBJ2-2; 7 nucleotides agree with TRBD2. This CDR3 is built from 14 residues. CDR1 and CDR2 (germline): SQVTM, ANQGSEA. The V segment lost 8 bases and the J segment 2 bases; nucleotides outside the gene matches: 8. The CDR3 DNA follows: TGCAGCTACTGGGGGGGAACAAACACCGGGGAGCTGTTTTTT. Amino acid sequence: CSYWGGTNTGELFF.

This chain connects TRBV2 to TRBJ1-5; D possibly corresponds to TRBD1 (5 bases). V was clipped by 6 bases and J by 0 bases, with 9 bases between them. The CDR3 loop spans 14 amino acids. From germline, CDR1 is SNHLY and CDR2 FYNNEI. CDR3 nucleotides: TGTGCCAGCAGGGACACCTATAGCAATCAGCCCCAGCATTTT. Amino acids: CASRDTYSNQPQHF. The full variable domain, completed using reference TRBV2 and TRBJ1-5, is EPEVTQTPSHQVTQMGQEVILRCVPISNHLYFYWYRQILGQKVEFLVSFYNNEISEKSEIFDDQFSVERPDGSNFTLKIRSTKLEDSAMYFCASRDTYSNQPQHFGDGTRLSIL.

This chain joins TRBV9 and TRBJ2-3; TRBD1 might be the D (5 bases). Germline V gene sequence: CDR1 SGDLS, CDR2 YYNGEE. The CDR3 is 16 amino acids. Between the trimmed V and J ends, which lost 0 bases and 3 bases, there was a span of 14 bases. This chain's CDR3 is CASSVAGPGWTDTQYF. Written as DNA, the CDR3 is TGTGCCAGCAGCGTAGCAGGGCCAGGTTGGACAGATACGCAGTATTTT.

This sequence joins TRBV4-1 and TRBJ1-2; 10 nucleotides align to TRBD1. The V and J ends lost 3 bases and 3 bases, in that order; junction bases with no gene match: 1. This CDR3 is built from 14 residues. The germline CDR1 and CDR2 sequences are MGHRA and YSYEKL. DNA for the CDR3: TGCGCCAGCAGCCATGGACAGGGGGACTATGGCTACACCTTC. Protein sequence: CASSHGQGDYGYTF.

The rearrangement links TRBV7-9 to TRBJ1-5; D gene unclear. The germline V gene has CDR1 SEHNR and CDR2 FQNEAQ (reference sequence). Trimming removed 1 base at V and 4 bases at J, with 8 bases between. The CDR3 runs to 14 residues. CDR3 sequence (DNA): TGTGCCAGCAGCTTAGTTTCGGAGAATCAGCCCCAGCATTTT. Residues: CASSLVSENQPQHF. Looking up the rest from reference TRBV7-9 and TRBJ1-5 gives the full variable domain: DTGVSQNPRHKITKRGQNVTFRCDPISEHNRLYWYRQTLGQGPEFLTYFQNEAQLEKSRLLSDRFSAERPKGSFSTLEIQRTEQGDSAMYLCASSLVSENQPQHFGDGTRLSIL.

By share, this clone counts as medium-sized. V gene TRBV6-2 or TRBV6-3 combines with J gene TRBJ1-5; D is ambiguous. CDR3 length: 15 residues. With 0 bases removed from V and 2 bases from J, the gap between germline ends came to 8 bases. Germline V gives CDR1 MNHEY, CDR2 SVGEGT. Here the CDR3 reads CASSYSKEGNQPQHF. CDR3 nucleotide sequence: TGTGCCAGCAGTTACTCGAAGGAGGGCAATCAGCCCCAGCATTTT.

This clone was detected a few times. The gene calls are TRBV19 and TRBJ1-2; 8 positions match TRBD1. After removal of 6 bases from V and 2 bases from J, the junction contained 5 bases not matched to a gene. The CDR3 covers 14 residues. The germline gives CDR1 LNHDA, CDR2 SQIVND (reference sequence). CDR3 protein: CASRAGGANYGYTF. CDR3 coding DNA: TGTGCCAGTAGAGCAGGGGGCGCAAACTATGGCTACACCTTC.

This clone was seen only once. V is TRBV9 and J is TRBJ2-3; 9 bases fit TRBD2. The V gene's germline CDR1 is SGDLS and CDR2 YYNGEE. The CDR3 runs to 16 residues. The trim removed 0 bases at V and 1 base at J, leaving 3 bases unmatched. The CDR3 DNA follows: TGTGCCAGCAGCGTAGAATTAGCGGGGGGCACAGATACGCAGTATTTT. Translation gives CASSVELAGGTDTQYF.

This chain joins TRBV5-1 and TRBJ2-7, with D uncertain. Between the trimmed V and J ends, which lost 0 bases and 5 bases, there was a span of 12 bases. This CDR3 contains 14 residues. The V gene's germline CDR1 is SGHRS and CDR2 YFSETQ. This CDR3 reads CASSLGQVWNEQYF. In nucleotides, the CDR3 is TGCGCCAGCAGCTTGGGGCAGGTCTGGAACGAGCAGTACTTC.